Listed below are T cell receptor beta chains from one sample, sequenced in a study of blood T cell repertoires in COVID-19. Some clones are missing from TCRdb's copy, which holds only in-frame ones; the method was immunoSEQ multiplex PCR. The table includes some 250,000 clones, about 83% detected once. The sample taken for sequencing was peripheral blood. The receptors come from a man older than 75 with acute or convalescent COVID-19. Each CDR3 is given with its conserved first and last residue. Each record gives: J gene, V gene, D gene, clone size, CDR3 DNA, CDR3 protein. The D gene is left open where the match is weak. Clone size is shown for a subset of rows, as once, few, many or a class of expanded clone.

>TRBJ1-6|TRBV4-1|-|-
TGCGCCAGCAGCCAAGTTCTTTTCGGTGGAGGACAGCCTAATTCACCCCTCCACTTT
CASSQVLFGGGQPNSPLHF
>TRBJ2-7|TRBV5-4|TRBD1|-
TGTGCCAGCAGCTTCCCCGGACAGGGGAAAGACGAGCAGTACTTC
CASSFPGQGKDEQYF
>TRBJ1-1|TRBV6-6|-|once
TGTGCCAGCAGTTACTCGGCCCGATTGAACACTGAAGCTTTCTTT
CASSYSARLNTEAFF
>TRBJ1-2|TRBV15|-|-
TGTGCCACCAGCACGACACCGAACTATGGCTACACCTTC
CATSTTPNYGYTF
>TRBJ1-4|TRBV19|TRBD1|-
TGTGCCAGTAGCCTCCGGGACAGGGTTGAAAAACTGTTTTTT
CASSLRDRVEKLFF
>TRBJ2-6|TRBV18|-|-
TGTGCCAGCTCACTCCCCGGGACCCCCCCGGGACTTGGGGCCAACGTCCTGACTTTC
CASSLPGTPPGLGANVLTF
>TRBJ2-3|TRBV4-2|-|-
TGTGCCAGCAGCCAAGGTGGGGTGGGGGCACCTAGCACAGATACGCAGTATTTT
CASSQGGVGAPSTDTQYF
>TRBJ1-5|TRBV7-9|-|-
TGTGCCAGCAGCCAAACCGGCGGGGCAGGTCAGCCCCAGCATTTT
CASSQTGGAGQPQHF
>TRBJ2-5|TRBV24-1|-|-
TGTGCCACCAGTGATCGGGGTCTCGGAGAGACCCAGTACTTC
CATSDRGLGETQYF
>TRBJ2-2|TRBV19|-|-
TGTGCCAGTAGTATAGAGAAGGTTGCCGGGGCGAACACCGGGGAGCTGTTTTTT
CASSIEKVAGANTGELFF
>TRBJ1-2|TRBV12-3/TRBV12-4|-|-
TGTGCCAGCAGTCTACCTCCGGGAGCTTCGAGGACCTTC
CASSLPPGASRTF
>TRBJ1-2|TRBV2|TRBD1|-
TGTGCCAGCAGTGATTGGACAGGGGGCGTCCCTTCTAATGGCTACACCTTC
CASSDWTGGVPSNGYTF
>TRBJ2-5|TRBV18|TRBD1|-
TGTGCCAGCTCACCATCGGGGACAGGGGGAGAAGAGACCCAGTACTTC
CASSPSGTGGEETQYF
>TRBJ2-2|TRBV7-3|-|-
TGTGCCAGCAGCCTCTTCCGCGGCCACGGGGAGCTGTTTTTT
CASSLFRGHGELFF
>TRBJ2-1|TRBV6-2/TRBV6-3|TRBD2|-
TGTGCCAGCAGTTCCCGTATAGCGGGCTCCTACAATGAGCAGTTCTTC
CASSSRIAGSYNEQFF
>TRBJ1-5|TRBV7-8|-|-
TGTGCCAGCAGCTTATCCACAATGGCTAATCAGCCCCAGCATTTT
CASSLSTMANQPQHF